This passage covers 27 T cell receptor beta chains from one sample sequenced in a study of regulatory T cells in long-lasting Graves disease. CDR3-region Arm-PCR and iRepertoire HTBI primers produced the TCR beta libraries. TCRdb re-analysed the multiplex PCR reads in MiXCR, keeping a single row per CDR3 protein. The table lists approximately 470,000 distinct CDR3 sequences, about a fifth of them singletons, with about 8.3% in the top ten. Time point defined: persistent/refractory GD, antithyroid drugs over 5 years with positive TRAb. Extracted RNA from PBMCs served as the source of the TCR library. Specimen: peripheral blood mononuclear cells (PBMCs), collected when the disease was refractory, from a patient treated with antithyroid drugs. The receptor set was obtained from a female donor with Graves disease.

There are a few counts of this clonotype. CDR3 sequence: CASSSPLREQYF. DNA of the CDR3: TGTGCCAGCAGCTCTCCCCTTCGCGAGCAGTACTTC. This chain uses TRBV6-1 with TRBJ2-7; D remains unclear. Germline V gene data show CDR1 as MNHNS and CDR2 as SASEGT. The germline V and J ends were trimmed by 6 bases and 6 bases, with 12 bases remaining between them. The CDR3 spans 12 residues.

This clonotype occurred many times. V usage is TRBV2 and J usage is TRBJ1-4, with 9 bases identical to TRBD1. The junction had 1 base not matched to a gene; V was cut back by 4 bases and J by 4 bases. CDR1 and CDR2 from the germline V gene are SNHLY and FYNNEI. The CDR3 runs to 14 residues. The CDR3 region is CASSVDRGNEKLFF. The CDR3 DNA follows: TGTGCCAGCAGTGTGGACAGGGGTAATGAAAAACTGTTTTTT. Looking up the rest from reference TRBV2 and TRBJ1-4 gives the full variable domain: EPEVTQTPSHQVTQMGQEVILRCVPISNHLYFYWYRQILGQKVEFLVSFYNNEISEKSEIFDDQFSVERPDGSNFTLKIRSTKLEDSAMYFCASSVDRGNEKLFFGSGTQLSVL.

This clonotype was seen a few times. The chain employs TRBV5-1 and TRBJ1-1; the D is unclear. This CDR3 region has 13 residues. The V end was cut by 1 base, the J end by 3 bases, with 7 bases between. Germline assignment: CDR1 SGHRS and CDR2 YFSETQ. The CDR3 is CASSLYGDTEAFF. CDR3 nucleotide sequence: TGCGCCAGCAGCTTGTACGGAGACACTGAAGCTTTCTTT. Combining the CDR3 with reference TRBV5-1 and TRBJ1-1 gives the whole variable domain KAGVTQTPRYLIKTRGQQVTLSCSPISGHRSVSWYQQTPGQGLQFLFEYFSETQRNKGNFPGRFSGRQFSNSRSEMNVSTLELGDSALYLCASSLYGDTEAFFGQGTRLTVV.

This chain connects TRBV7-2 to TRBJ2-1, with 9 bases matching TRBD2. Unmatched junction bases numbered 8, after V lost 5 bases and J lost 6 bases. The CDR3 is 15 amino acids. From germline, CDR1 is SGHTA and CDR2 FQGNSA. This CDR3 reads CASSPAMTSGNEQFF. In DNA, the CDR3 is TGTGCCAGCAGCCCAGCAATGACTAGCGGCAATGAGCAGTTCTTC.

Only a few counts were recorded for this clonotype. The V gene is TRBV4-1, the J gene TRBJ2-7; TRBD1 is a possible D gene (6 bases). V lost 0 bases to trimming and J lost 0 bases, with 9 bases between them. Germline CDR1 is MGHRA and CDR2 is YSYEKL. This CDR3 contains 15 residues. The CDR3 nucleotides are TGCGCCAGCAGCCAAGACTGGGACACCTCCTACGAGCAGTACTTC. It codes for CASSQDWDTSYEQYF.

This clonotype has ten or more counts. V and J are TRBV3-1 and TRBJ2-7, with D unresolved. Trimming took off 1 base at V and 3 bases at J, with 7 bases between the two ends. The CDR3 covers 13 residues. Germline lookup yields CDR1 LGHDT and CDR2 YNNKEL (reference sequence). Here the CDR3 reads CASSQGVRYEQYF. Written as DNA, the CDR3 is TGTGCCAGCAGCCAAGGAGTGCGCTACGAGCAGTACTTC.

This clonotype was seen a handful of times. The J gene is TRBJ2-6, the V gene TRBV19; D might be TRBD1 (6 bases). The V gene's germline CDR1 is LNHDA and CDR2 SQIVND (reference sequence). The CDR3 is made up of 15 amino acids. V gave up 10 bases and J gave up 0 bases, with 13 bases separating them. CDR3 DNA: TGTGCCATTATGGACAGCCGCTCTGGGGCCAACGTCCTGACTTTC. This encodes CAIMDSRSGANVLTF. Based on the CDR3 plus reference TRBV19 and TRBJ2-6, the full variable domain is DGGITQSPKYLFRKEGQNVTLSCEQNLNHDAMYWYRQDPGQGLRLIYYSQIVNDFQKGDIAEGYSVSREKKESFPLTVTSAQKNPTAFYLCAIMDSRSGANVLTFGAGSRLTVL.

V and J are TRBV19 and TRBJ1-2; tentative D call: TRBD1 (5 bases). Trimming took 4 bases from V and 0 from J, leaving 12 bases between them. The germline CDR1 and CDR2 sequences are LNHDA and SQIVND (reference sequence). There are 15 residues in the CDR3. The CDR3 protein is CASSRGAGANYGYTF. The DNA for the CDR3 is TGTGCCAGTAGTAGGGGCGCAGGAGCTAACTATGGCTACACCTTC.

This rearrangement joins TRBV7-9 to TRBJ2-2; D is perhaps TRBD1 (6 bases). This CDR3 is 13 amino acids long. Germline V gene data show CDR1 as SEHNR and CDR2 as FQNEAQ (reference sequence). The CDR3 coding sequence is TGTGCTACCCAGCCAGGGGAAACCGGGGAGCTGTTTTTT. Translated: CATQPGETGELFF.

This clonotype was counted ten times or more. The rearrangement joins TRBV7-2 to TRBJ2-7, with TRBD2 as a possible D gene (5 bases). The CDR3 length is 14 residues. The V and J ends lost 5 bases and 4 bases respectively, with 15 bases between them. CDR1 is SGHTA, CDR2 FQGNSA, per germline. The CDR3 coding sequence is TGTGCCAGCAGCCGAACGGGCTCGGGATACGAGCAGTACTTC. Amino acids: CASSRTGSGYEQYF.

As to this clonotype: The junction does not match germline at one end; this may be a read error. The chain joins TRBV5-4 to TRBJ2-1, with a weak D call TRBD1 (6 bases). Germline-derived CDR1 and CDR2 are SGHNT and YYREEE (reference sequence). This CDR3 has 15 residues. CDR3: CASSLVRGSYNKQFF. CDR3 DNA: TGTGCCAGCAGCTTGGTCAGGGGATCCTACAATAAGCAGTTCTTC.

Turning to this clonotype: A single base separates this from a much larger clone, so it may be a read error. This CDR3 reads CVSSDSGTGYTEAFF. The CDR3 DNA is TGTGTCAGCAGTGATTCCGGGACAGGGTACACTGAAGCTTTCTTT. The chain uses TRBV6-2 or TRBV6-3 and TRBJ1-1, with TRBD1 matching over 9 bases. This CDR3 has 15 amino acids. Germline CDR1 MNHEY, CDR2 SVGEGT.

This clonotype occurred a few times. The J gene is TRBJ1-5, the V gene TRBV27; 7 nucleotides align to TRBD1. The CDR3 runs to 14 residues. The junction had 3 bases not matched to a gene; V was cut back by 2 bases and J by 5 bases. Germline V gene lookup returns CDR1 MNHEY and CDR2 SMNVEV (reference sequence). The DNA for the CDR3 is TGTGCCAGCAGTTTAACAGGGGCTCATCAGCCCCAGCATTTT. This gives the protein CASSLTGAHQPQHF.

This clonotype was recorded a few times. The rearrangement links TRBV20-1 to TRBJ1-5; D gene unclear. The germline V gene encodes CDR1 DFQATT and CDR2 SNEGSKA (reference sequence). Trimming left V 0 bases short and J 3 bases short, with 12 bases between. There are 15 residues in the CDR3. The CDR3 DNA is TGCAGTGCTAGAGATCGACGGATCCTCAATCAGCCCCAGCATTTT. It translates to CSARDRRILNQPQHF.

The V and J genes are TRBV27 and TRBJ1-5; D is perhaps TRBD1 (5 bases). Between the trimmed V and J ends, which lost 0 bases and 2 bases, there was a span of 8 bases. Looked up from germline, CDR1 is MNHEY and CDR2 is SMNVEV (reference sequence). This CDR3 region has 15 residues. In DNA, the CDR3 is TGTGCCAGCAGTTTATCTCCGGGGCGCAATCAGCCCCAGCATTTT. Its translation: CASSLSPGRNQPQHF.

This clonotype was observed many times. The CDR3 region is CASRQTGSPGANVLTF. The CDR3 bases are TGTGCCAGCAGACAGACAGGGTCCCCTGGGGCCAACGTCCTGACTTTC. This chain connects TRBV12-3 or TRBV12-4 to TRBJ2-6; 7 bases match TRBD1. CDR3 length: 16 amino acids. V lost 6 bases, J lost 2 bases, and 7 bases stayed unmatched.

Comments on this clonotype: This may arise from a read error, as a much more abundant clone is one base away. This sequence joins TRBV6-2 or TRBV6-3 and TRBJ1-1; possible D gene TRBD1, 5 bases. The CDR3 has 11 amino acids. Germline CDR1 MNHEY, CDR2 SVGEGT. Trimming removed 2 bases from V and 12 bases from J, with 10 bases in between. CDR3 residues: CASSYGGRTFF. The CDR3 DNA reads TGTGCCAGCAGTTACGGGGGTAGAACTTTCTTT.

In its sample, this clonotype was seen many times. The V call is TRBV29-1, the J call TRBJ1-2, with a tentative D call TRBD1 (5 bases). Between the trimmed V and J ends, which lost 2 bases and 8 bases, there was a span of 15 bases. Per the germline V gene, CDR1 is SQVTM and CDR2 is ANQGSEA. The CDR3 has 13 amino acids. The CDR3 loop reads CSVESPDGGGYTF. CDR3 nucleotide sequence: TGCAGCGTTGAAAGTCCCGATGGGGGAGGCTACACCTTC. The whole variable domain, remainder taken from reference TRBV29-1 and TRBJ1-2, is SAVISQKPSRDICQRGTSLTIQCQVDSQVTMMFWYRQQPGQSLTLIATANQGSEATYESGFVIDKFPISRPNLTFSTLTVSNMSPEDSSIYLCSVESPDGGGYTFGSGTRLTVV.

This clonotype came up many times. The genes are TRBV10-3 and TRBJ2-4; perhaps TRBD1 as D (6 bases). Between the trimmed V and J ends, which lost 10 bases and 2 bases, there was a span of 21 bases. Looked up from germline, CDR1 is ENHRY and CDR2 is SYGVKD. This CDR3 comprises 16 residues. The CDR3 spells CATRRGGYLTKNIQYF. The CDR3 nucleotides are TGTGCCACCCGGCGTGGGGGCTATTTGACCAAAAACATTCAGTACTTC.

The chain employs TRBV28 and TRBJ2-3; 9 bases match TRBD1. J gave up 5 bases and V 8 bases, and 11 bases lay outside the gene matches. The CDR3 runs 15 residues. The V gene's germline CDR1 is MDHEN and CDR2 SYDVKM. This CDR3 is CASALGTGLGDTQYF. The DNA for the CDR3 is TGTGCCAGCGCATTAGGGACAGGGTTGGGAGATACGCAGTATTTT.

Comment on this clonotype: A much larger clone sits a single nucleotide away, making a read error possible. J is TRBJ1-1 and V is TRBV6-5; 7 bases line up with TRBD1. The CDR3 has 14 residues. CDR1 and CDR2 from the germline V gene are MNHEY and SVGAGI. Losses at the gene ends were 4 bases for V and 7 bases for J; bases not matched to a gene: 9. The CDR3 DNA reads as TGTGCCAGCAGTTTATCAGGGGGACGAAATGAAGCTTTCTTT. It is translated as CASSLSGGRNEAFF.

This clonotype has a count of ten or more. This chain connects TRBV12-3 or TRBV12-4 to TRBJ1-1; D gene unclear. This CDR3 region has 15 residues. The germline V and J ends were trimmed by 2 bases and 1 base, with 11 bases remaining between them. CDR3 coding DNA: TGTGCCAGCAGTTTAAGCGGGATATGGAACACTGAAGCTTTCTTT. Amino acids: CASSLSGIWNTEAFF.

The genes are TRBV15 and TRBJ1-5; no definite D call. The CDR3 has 16 residues. Trimming pared 1 base from V and 3 bases from J, leaving 13 bases between. Germline CDR1 LNHNV, CDR2 YYDKDF (reference sequence). The CDR3 DNA reads TGTGCCACCAGCAGAGCTCTCCCGGGGATCAATCAGCCCCAGCATTTT. The encoded protein is CATSRALPGINQPQHF.

In its sample, this clonotype was seen many times. The V gene is TRBV12-3 or TRBV12-4, the J gene TRBJ1-2, with D unresolved. The V end was cut by 7 bases, the J end by 4 bases, with 19 bases between. The CDR3 runs to 15 residues. CDR3 residues: CASKSEFDGLYGYTF. CDR3 sequence (DNA): TGTGCCAGCAAGAGTGAGTTCGATGGGCTCTATGGCTACACCTTC.

This clonotype was seen repeatedly, ten times or more. This chain links TRBV12-3 or TRBV12-4 with TRBJ1-4; no clear D. V lost 4 bases, J lost 8 bases, and 11 bases lay in between. The CDR3 has 13 amino acids. CDR3 sequence reads: CASSWGLGEKLFF. CDR3 nucleotide sequence: TGTGCCAGCAGTTGGGGTCTCGGAGAAAAACTGTTTTTT.

The genes are TRBV20-1 and TRBJ2-3; possibly TRBD1 for D (6 bases). Germline CDR1 DFQATT, CDR2 SNEGSKA (reference sequence). V lost 6 bases and J 13 bases, leaving 20 bases between the germline ends. The CDR3 spans 12 residues. DNA of the CDR3: TGCAGTGCGGAGTTAGGGGGAACTAAGGAGTATTTT. Its protein is CSAELGGTKEYF.

This clonotype appeared once. V gene TRBV20-1 combines with J gene TRBJ2-3, with D possibly matching TRBD1 (7 bases). V was trimmed by 3 bases and J by 5 bases, leaving 12 bases between them. This CDR3 has 13 amino acids. Germline V gene lookup returns CDR1 DFQATT and CDR2 SNEGSKA (reference sequence). Here the CDR3 DNA reads TGCAGTGCTAGCGGGACAGCGGGAGATACGCAGTATTTT. Translating it yields CSASGTAGDTQYF.